The 29 T cell receptor beta chains in this list originate from one sample, sequenced in a study of T cell responses to AZD1222 COVID-19 vaccine. Some clones are missing from TCRdb's copy, which holds only in-frame ones; the method was immunoSEQ multiplex PCR. The sample lists around 130,000 clones, 89% occurring once. This specimen was peripheral blood, taken 28 days after the second AZD1222 dose. These receptors all come from an adult who received the AZD1222 COVID-19 vaccine.

CDR3 sequence: CATSDGRTSGETQYF. CDR3 in DNA: TGTGCCACCAGTGACGGAAGGACAAGCGGTGAGACCCAGTACTTC. This sequence joins TRBV24-1 and TRBJ2-5; D may correspond to TRBD1 or TRBD2 (5 bases each). Germline V gives CDR1 KGHDR, CDR2 SFDVKD. CDR3 length equals 15 residues. V lost 4 bases and J 5 bases, leaving 16 bases between the germline ends.

The chain links TRBV10-3 to TRBJ1-4; D is possibly TRBD1 (5 bases). Trimming cost V 8 bases and J 8 bases, with 18 bases left between them. The CDR3 covers 14 residues. Germline loops: CDR1 ENHRY, CDR2 SYGVKD. In nucleotides, the CDR3 is TGTGCCATCGCCCGAGGTCCCGGGGACGAAAAACTGTTTTTT. Translated, it gives CAIARGPGDEKLFF.

This clone was counted between two and nine times. This chain links TRBV12-5 with TRBJ2-3; no clear D. Germline lookup yields CDR1 LGHNT and CDR2 FRNRAP. With 3 bases removed from V and 0 bases from J, the gap between germline ends came to 13 bases. CDR3 length: 16 amino acids. DNA of the CDR3: TGTGCTAGTGGTTTCGGCGTAGGCACTAGCACAGATACGCAGTATTTT. Translating it yields CASGFGVGTSTDTQYF.

The chain carries TRBV6-4 and TRBJ1-4; D is ambiguous. Germline CDR1 is MRHNA and CDR2 is SNTAGT. The CDR3 covers 17 residues. V lost 0 bases, J lost 0 bases, and 11 bases lay in between. The CDR3, as DNA: TGTGCCAGCAGTGACTCTGGGTTCCCCTCAACTAATGAAAAACTGTTTTTT. It is translated as CASSDSGFPSTNEKLFF.

The J gene is TRBJ1-1, the V gene TRBV3-1 (or the pseudogene TRBV3-2); D unclear. Trimming left V 2 bases short and J 3 bases short, with 10 bases between. In germline, CDR1 is LGHDT, CDR2 YNNKEL (reference sequence). This CDR3 has 14 residues. The CDR3 region has the DNA TGTGCCAGCAGCCAACAGGCATCGGACACTGAAGCTTTCTTT. Its translation is CASSQQASDTEAFF.

The genes are TRBV4-2 and TRBJ1-6; D unclear. The CDR3 has 16 amino acids. Trimming left V 1 base short and J 5 bases short, with 12 bases between. Germline assignment: CDR1 LGHNA and CDR2 YNFKEQ. Here the CDR3 reads CASSQVGSGDNSPLHF. CDR3 DNA sequence: TGTGCCAGCAGCCAAGTTGGGAGTGGCGATAATTCACCCCTCCACTTT.

The chain uses TRBV2 and TRBJ1-5; a possible D gene is TRBD1 (6 bases). Per the germline V gene, CDR1 is SNHLY and CDR2 is FYNNEI. Trimming stripped 3 bases from V and 5 bases from J, with 8 bases between. There are 13 residues in the CDR3. The CDR3 region has the DNA TGTGCCAGCAGTGACAGGGGATATCAGCCCCAGCATTTT. Protein sequence: CASSDRGYQPQHF.

The genes are TRBV12-3 or TRBV12-4 and TRBJ1-1, with TRBD1 matching 11 bases. The CDR3 is 13 amino acids. V dropped 5 bases and J dropped 10; count of bases not matched to a gene: 6. The CDR3, as DNA: TGTGCCAGCAGTAACCGGGACAGGGGGGCAGCTTTCTTT. Residues: CASSNRDRGAAFF.

The gene calls are TRBV5-1 and TRBJ1-4; the match to TRBD1 covers 8 bases. The CDR3 spans 17 residues. CDR1 and CDR2 (germline): SGHRS, YFSETQ. Germline trimming cut 2 bases from V and 8 bases from J; bases unmatched to any gene: 14. The CDR3 loop reads CASSFSPGDRLYEKLFF. As DNA, the CDR3 is TGCGCCAGCAGCTTTAGTCCGGGGGACAGGCTTTACGAAAAACTGTTTTTT.

In its sample, this clone was seen once. V and J are TRBV30 and TRBJ2-7, with D tentatively TRBD1 (6 bases). The CDR3 contains 11 residues. Trimming pared 5 bases from V and 3 bases from J, leaving 8 bases between. Germline CDR1 reads GTSNPN; CDR2 reads SVGIG (reference sequence). CDR3 nucleotide sequence: TGTGCCTGGGGGGGCCTCTACGAGCAGTACTTC. It yields the protein CAWGGLYEQYF.

In this sample, this clone turned up a few times. V usage is TRBV4-2 and J usage is TRBJ1-3; D may be TRBD1 (5 bases). The CDR3 is 17 amino acids. Trimming shortened V by 0 bases and J by 0 bases, and 12 bases separated the two germline ends. Germline V gene sequence: CDR1 LGHNA, CDR2 YNFKEQ. The CDR3 nucleotides read TGTGCCAGCAGCCAAGAAAAACAGGCTTACTCTGGAAACACCATATATTTT. Amino acids: CASSQEKQAYSGNTIYF.

The chain joins TRBV19 to TRBJ2-2, with TRBD2 matching 7 bases. Germline V CDR1 and CDR2: LNHDA, SQIVND (reference sequence). The CDR3 spans 16 residues. V gave up 5 bases and J gave up 7 bases; unmatched junction bases: 13. CDR3 loop: CASSSLAANEGGELFF. The CDR3 DNA follows: TGTGCCAGTAGTTCCCTAGCGGCAAACGAGGGCGGGGAGCTGTTTTTT.

This sequence joins TRBV5-1 and TRBJ1-1; D is unresolved. Germline assignment: CDR1 SGHRS and CDR2 YFSETQ. The CDR3 extends over 15 amino acids. The germline V and J ends were trimmed by 5 bases and 2 bases, with 16 bases remaining between them. CDR3 residues: CASRPPGISNTEAFF. The CDR3 bases are TGCGCCAGCAGGCCCCCAGGAATATCTAACACTGAAGCTTTCTTT.

Notes on this clone: The identical CDR3 is also encoded by other nucleotide sequences in the sample. V usage is TRBV27 and J usage is TRBJ1-1; D unclear. Germline CDR1 is MNHEY and CDR2 is SMNVEV (reference sequence). The V end was cut by 2 bases, the J end by 1 base, with 5 bases between. This CDR3 is 13 amino acids long. CDR3 sequence reads: CASSLKANTEAFF. The CDR3 nucleotides read TGTGCCAGCAGTTTAAAGGCGAACACTGAAGCTTTCTTT.

The rearrangement uses TRBV5-1 and TRBJ1-2; no clear D. The CDR3 has 14 amino acids. The V gene lost 0 bases and the J gene lost 2 bases, with 8 bases spanning the gap. Per the germline V gene, CDR1 is SGHRS and CDR2 is YFSETQ. CDR3 loop: CASSLESVNYGYTF. CDR3 bases: TGCGCCAGCAGCTTGGAGTCAGTGAACTATGGCTACACCTTC.

This clone was picked up one time. The chain recombines TRBV5-1 with TRBJ2-5, with 14 positions matching TRBD2. V trimming: 5 bases; J trimming: 5 bases; junction bases outside the gene matches: 5. This CDR3 is 15 amino acids long. Germline V gene lookup returns CDR1 SGHRS and CDR2 YFSETQ. CDR3 sequence (DNA): TGCGCCAGCAGAACCGGGACTAGCGGGAGTGAGACCCAGTACTTC. Translation: CASRTGTSGSETQYF.

The chain couples TRBV4-3 to TRBJ1-1, with TRBD1 identical over 7 bases. There are 16 residues in the CDR3. From germline, CDR1 is LGHNA and CDR2 YSLEER. With 0 bases clipped from V and 1 base from J, the junction kept 5 bases outside the gene matches. DNA of the CDR3: TGCGCCAGCAGCCAAGACCGGACAGGCTCGAACACTGAAGCTTTCTTT. It encodes CASSQDRTGSNTEAFF.

The chain is built from TRBV5-1 and TRBJ1-2; TRBD1 aligns across 10 bases. From germline, CDR1 is SGHRS and CDR2 YFSETQ. J gave up 8 bases and V 0 bases, and 7 bases lay outside the gene matches. This CDR3 has 15 residues. DNA for the CDR3: TGCGCCAGCAGCTTGGAGGGACAGGGGTTGTCGGGCTACACCTTC. Protein: CASSLEGQGLSGYTF.

Comments on this clone: A junction end diverges from the germline sequence, so it may reflect a read error. This chain joins TRBV20-1 and TRBJ1-2; weak D call: TRBD1 (5 bases). The CDR3 contains 10 residues. Germline V gene lookup returns CDR1 DFQATT and CDR2 SNEGSKA (reference sequence). The CDR3 nucleotides read TGCAGTGTGGGGCAGGGAGGCTACTTCTTC. Amino acid sequence: CSVGQGGYFF.

The chain uses TRBV18 and TRBJ2-1, with TRBD2 identical over 8 bases. This CDR3 comprises 18 residues. Germline CDR1 reads KGHSH; CDR2 reads LQKENI. Trimming removed 0 bases from V and 3 bases from J; junction bases left unmatched: 10. CDR3 residues: CASSPPGQAGALYNEQFF. In nucleotides, the CDR3 is TGTGCCAGCTCACCACCGGGCCAAGCGGGAGCTCTCTACAATGAGCAGTTCTTC.

This rearrangement joins TRBV7-2 to TRBJ2-7; D may be TRBD2 (6 bases). The CDR3 loop spans 15 amino acids. Germline CDR1 is SGHTA and CDR2 is FQGNSA. The ends were cut back, 1 base at V and 7 bases at J, with 17 bases in the middle. CDR3 DNA sequence: TGTGCCAGCAGCTTAGGTTATGGGGGGTTAGGGGAGCAGTACTTC. It translates to CASSLGYGGLGEQYF. The entire variable domain, with the rest obtained from reference TRBV7-2 and TRBJ2-7, is as follows: GAGVSQSPSNKVTEKGKDVELRCDPISGHTALYWYRQSLGQGLEFLIYFQGNSAPDKSGLPSDRFSAERTGGSVSTLTIQRTQQEDSAVYLCASSLGYGGLGEQYFGPGTRLTVT.

The rearrangement links TRBV29-1 to TRBJ1-2; D uncertain. The CDR3 runs to 9 residues. Per germline, CDR1 SQVTM and CDR2 ANQGSEA. V was pared by 4 bases and J by 7 bases, with 4 bases between. The CDR3 sequence: CSVGGGYTF. CDR3 in DNA: TGCAGCGTTGGGGGTGGCTACACCTTC.

Turning to this clone: Germline is not matched at one junction end, which may reflect a read error. The rearrangement links TRBV2 to TRBJ1-4; D possibly corresponds to TRBD1 (5 bases). The CDR3 runs 12 residues. Germline V CDR1 and CDR2: SNHLY, FYNNEI. CDR3: CASRERGDRRVF. In nucleotides, the CDR3 is TGTGCCAGCAGGGAACGGGGGGACCGAAGGGTTTTT. The full variable domain, rest sourced from reference TRBV2 and TRBJ1-4, is EPEVTQTPSHQVTQMGQEVILRCVPISNHLYFYWYRQILGQKVEFLVSFYNNEISEKSEIFDDQFSVERPDGSNFTLKIRSTKLEDSAMYFCASRERGDRRVFGSGTQLSVL.

V and J are TRBV6-1 and TRBJ1-2, with D possibly being TRBD1 (5 bases). There are 15 residues in the CDR3. Trimming shortened V by 1 base and J by 0 bases, and 9 bases separated the two germline ends. Germline CDR1 and CDR2: MNHNS and SASEGT. The CDR3 here is CASSEGVGANYGYTF. The CDR3 DNA reads as TGTGCCAGCAGTGAAGGTGTGGGGGCTAACTATGGCTACACCTTC.

V is TRBV6-2 or TRBV6-3 and J is TRBJ1-6; D remains unclear. This CDR3 spans 15 amino acids. Deletions cut 2 bases from V and 7 bases from J, with 12 bases between. Germline CDR1 MNHEY, CDR2 SVGEGT. The CDR3 sequence: CASSYHAILNSPLHF. In DNA, the CDR3 is TGTGCCAGCAGTTACCACGCCATCCTGAATTCACCCCTCCACTTT.

The V gene is TRBV27, the J gene TRBJ2-3; possibly TRBD2 for D (5 bases). Germline CDR1 and CDR2: MNHEY and SMNVEV (reference sequence). V was shortened by 6 bases and J by 4 bases, with 11 bases between the two germline ends. This CDR3 is 13 amino acids long. CDR3 loop: CASSPHGADTQYF. Written as DNA, the CDR3 is TGTGCCAGCAGCCCTCACGGGGCAGATACGCAGTATTTT.

The J gene is TRBJ1-2, the V gene TRBV14; maybe TRBD1 (6 bases). Germline V lookup: CDR1 SGHDN, CDR2 FVKESK. CDR3 length: 20 residues. V gave up 4 bases and J gave up 4 bases, with 31 bases separating them. CDR3 in DNA: TGTGCCAGCAGCCCCCCGGGGGGGGCCCTACTCTCCGCCGGGGGCTATGGCTACACCTTC. Protein: CASSPPGGALLSAGGYGYTF.

J is TRBJ2-3 and V is TRBV28; unclear D gene. V lost 2 bases to trimming and J lost 4 bases, with 4 bases between them. This CDR3 region has 12 residues. Germline CDR1 MDHEN, CDR2 SYDVKM. CDR3 sequence reads: CASSLQADTQYF. DNA for the CDR3: TGTGCCAGCAGTTTACAGGCAGATACGCAGTATTTT.

This clone was counted between two and nine times. The rearrangement links TRBV21-1 to TRBJ1-5. TRBV21-1 is noted as a pseudogene. This CDR3 contains 18 residues. The CDR3 loop is CASSKPTLRYYSNQPQHF. The CDR3 DNA follows: TGTGCCAGCAGCAAACCTACACTAAGATATTATAGCAATCAGCCCCAGCATTTT.